These 13 T cell receptor beta chains share one sample of origin, sequenced in a study of T cells in narcolepsy. The protocol was immunoSEQ multiplex PCR, while the TCRdb copy is restricted to in-frame clones and leaves out a portion. The sample holds tens of thousands of clones; roughly 78% are singletons and the top ten take 1.2%. The sample consisted of CD45RA- memory CD4+ T cells from PBMCs. Every receptor here comes from a human donor with narcolepsy.

The CDR3 here is CASSLAVAQGKKWYEQFF. CDR3 sequence (DNA): TGTGCCAGCAGCTTAGCTGTCGCCCAGGGTAAAAAGTGGTATGAGCAGTTCTTC. The chain couples TRBV7-8 to TRBJ2-1; the D gene is possibly TRBD1 (5 bases). Per germline, CDR1 SGHVS and CDR2 FQNEAQ. CDR3 length: 18 amino acids. V lost 0 bases to trimming and J lost 8 bases, with 23 bases between them.

This clone was detected only once. The rearrangement joins TRBV7-2 to TRBJ1-1; D ambiguous. The CDR3 consists of 13 residues. The germline V gene encodes CDR1 SGHTA and CDR2 FQGNSA. With 1 base removed from V and 1 base from J, the gap between germline ends came to 4 bases. The DNA for the CDR3 is TGTGCCAGCAGCTTAGGCAGGAACACTGAAGCTTTCTTT. This sequence encodes CASSLGRNTEAFF.

The V call is TRBV6-1, the J call TRBJ2-7, with a tentative D call TRBD2 (6 bases). V gave up 7 bases and J gave up 6 bases, with 19 bases separating them. Germline-derived CDR1 and CDR2 are MNHNS and SASEGT. This CDR3 contains 14 residues. The CDR3 DNA reads as TGTGCCAGCAATCCGCGGGAAGGGTCCGGCGAGCAGTACTTC. Its translation is CASNPREGSGEQYF.

V is TRBV21-1 and J is TRBJ1-4. TRBV21-1 is assigned pseudogene status. The CDR3 contains 18 residues. CDR3 sequence: CASSKVLRPSATNEKLFF. DNA for the CDR3: TGTGCCAGCAGCAAAGTTTTACGCCCCTCGGCAACTAATGAAAAACTGTTTTTT.

This clone came up a few times. Other DNA sequences in this sample translate to the same CDR3. The rearrangement joins TRBV19 to TRBJ1-1, with D maybe TRBD1 (6 bases). Germline V gene data show CDR1 as LNHDA and CDR2 as SQIVND (reference sequence). The CDR3 runs to 14 residues. V lost 7 bases to trimming and J lost 2 bases, with 14 bases between them. DNA of the CDR3: TGTGCCAGTATCCCGACAGGACTAAACACTGAAGCTTTCTTT. Its translation: CASIPTGLNTEAFF.

This clone was observed a handful of times. The DNA for the CDR3 is TGTGCCAGTAGGGACAGGGGGTTGCATGAGCAGTTCTTC. It specifies CASRDRGLHEQFF. The V gene is TRBV19, the J gene TRBJ2-1, with TRBD1 matching over 10 bases. Germline CDR1 LNHDA, CDR2 SQIVND (reference sequence). This CDR3 region has 13 residues. The V and J ends lost 6 bases and 8 bases, in that order; junction bases with no gene match: 4.

The chain has TRBV2 and TRBJ1-2; possible D gene TRBD1, 6 bases. Germline V gene sequence: CDR1 SNHLY, CDR2 FYNNEI. The CDR3 covers 14 residues. V lost 5 bases, J lost 6 bases, and 16 bases lay in between. CDR3 bases: TGTGCCAGCAGTTACGTGGGGGGCCTGGATGGCTACACCTTC. The encoded protein is CASSYVGGLDGYTF.

This clone has just a few counts. The CDR3 bases are TGTGCCAGCAGTGAGCCATACGAGCAGTACTTC. It codes for CASSEPYEQYF. J is TRBJ2-7 and V is TRBV6-1; D is unclear. Germline loops: CDR1 MNHNS, CDR2 SASEGT. The CDR3 is made up of 11 amino acids. The ends were cut back, 3 bases at V and 4 bases at J, with 4 bases in the middle.

The genes are TRBV5-6 and TRBJ2-6, with D unclear. Germline CDR1 and CDR2: SGHDT and YYEEEE. V lost 4 bases and J 4 bases, leaving 12 bases between the germline ends. The CDR3 consists of 15 residues. For the CDR3, the DNA is TGTGCCAGCAGCCTCCCGGGTTCCGGGGCCAACGTCCTGACTTTC. Translated, it gives CASSLPGSGANVLTF.

V and J are TRBV6-4 and TRBJ2-1, with D possibly TRBD2 on 5 matching bases. The CDR3 consists of 12 residues. Trimming cost V 5 bases and J 10 bases, with 12 bases left between them. Looked up from germline, CDR1 is MRHNA and CDR2 is SNTAGT. CDR3 loop: CASSLTGREQFF. The CDR3 DNA reads as TGTGCCAGCAGTTTGACGGGAAGAGAGCAGTTCTTC.

The rearrangement joins TRBV6-1 to TRBJ1-5; D unresolved. This CDR3 contains 15 residues. V lost 4 bases to trimming and J lost 2 bases, with 12 bases between them. In germline, CDR1 is MNHNS, CDR2 SASEGT. This CDR3 is CASSVDWGRNQPQHF. The CDR3, as DNA: TGTGCCAGCAGTGTGGATTGGGGTCGCAATCAGCCCCAGCATTTT.

This clone was seen only a few times. One end of the junction varies from germline; a read error may be responsible. This chain connects TRBV6-1 to TRBJ1-6, with D unresolved. Germline CDR1 is MNHNS and CDR2 is SASEGT. The CDR3 is 13 amino acids. CDR3 DNA sequence: TGTGCCAGCAGAGAAGACGGTAATTCACCCCTCCACTTT. Amino acids: CASREDGNSPLHF.

The V and J genes are TRBV5-6 and TRBJ1-1; possible D gene TRBD1, 5 bases. V shed 4 bases and J shed 4 bases, with 17 bases lying between them. CDR3 length equals 15 residues. Germline-derived CDR1 and CDR2 are SGHDT and YYEEEE. The CDR3 loop reads CASSPGHGVVTEAFF. For the CDR3, the DNA is TGTGCCAGCAGCCCAGGACATGGAGTCGTCACTGAAGCTTTCTTT.